These 2 T cell receptor beta chains share one sample of origin, sequenced in a study of blood T cell repertoires in COVID-19. TCRdb's table, derived via immunoSEQ multiplex PCR, lists solely in-frame clones and lacks some. The repertoire has 100,000 to 150,000 clones, roughly 87% of them found once; the top ten carry 6.6%. Sequencing was carried out using peripheral blood. The receptors were sampled from a man older than 75 with active or convalescent COVID-19.

This clone has only one observation. This chain's CDR3 is CASSSDNRNEQFF. The CDR3 DNA is TGTGCCAGCAGTTCCGACAACAGGAATGAGCAGTTCTTC. The chain joins TRBV27 to TRBJ2-1, with D perhaps matching TRBD1 (5 bases). Germline assignment: CDR1 MNHEY and CDR2 SMNVEV (reference sequence). The CDR3 is 13 residues long. V was cut by 4 bases and J by 7 bases, with 11 bases left in between.

J is TRBJ2-1 and V is TRBV7-3, with TRBD2 matching over 9 bases. V shed 2 bases and J 5 bases; nucleotides not matched to a gene: 7. The CDR3 has 16 amino acids. CDR1 is SGHTA, CDR2 FQGTGA, per germline. The CDR3 DNA reads as TGTGCCAGCAGCTTATTGGGTAGCGGGAGCCACAATGAGCAGTTCTTC. This translates into CASSLLGSGSHNEQFF.